The 19 T cell receptor beta chains below come from one sample, sequenced in a study of T-cell reconstitution after alpha-beta-depleted transplantation in children. Preparing the TCRbeta library involved the use of unique molecular identifiers. Each CDR3 protein is one row after TCRdb ran MiXCR on the PCR reads. Here the sample spans hundreds of thousands of distinct CDR3 sequences, under 15% being singletons. The input for sequencing was PBMCs, mostly from graft donor cells, taken 360 days after TCRalphabeta/CD19-depleted stem cell transplant. The receptors stem from a male patient under 18 who had a stem cell transplant for acute myeloid leukemia, so the T cells may come from the graft donor.

The chain is built from TRBV28 and TRBJ1-5; D is unresolved. Germline values: CDR1 MDHEN, CDR2 SYDVKM. The CDR3 is 14 residues long. The ends were cut back, 7 bases at V and 6 bases at J, with 16 bases in the middle. Here the CDR3 reads CASNLKGYGQPQHF. DNA of the CDR3: TGTGCCAGCAACCTGAAAGGGTACGGTCAGCCCCAGCATTTT. The whole variable domain, filled in from reference TRBV28 and TRBJ1-5, reads DVKVTQSSRYLVKRTGEKVFLECVQDMDHENMFWYRQDPGLGLRLIYFSYDVKMKEKGDIPEGYSVSREKKERFSLILESASTNQTSMYLCASNLKGYGQPQHFGDGTRLSIL.

This clonotype was observed many times. The chain uses TRBV6-5 and TRBJ2-5; no definite D call. The CDR3 runs 14 residues. Germline V gene lookup returns CDR1 MNHEY and CDR2 SVGAGI. V shed 2 bases and J shed 1 base, with 8 bases lying between them. The DNA of the CDR3 is TGTGCCAGCAGTTACAGTCGGGCCCAAGAGACCCAGTACTTC. As protein: CASSYSRAQETQYF.

The chain combines TRBV10-2 with TRBJ2-3; 7 nucleotides line up with TRBD2. Losses at the gene ends were 6 bases for V and 4 bases for J; bases not matched to a gene: 7. The germline gives CDR1 WSHSY, CDR2 SAAADI. This CDR3 has 14 residues. CDR3 amino acids: CASRSGALSDTQYF. For the CDR3, the DNA is TGCGCCAGCAGAAGCGGGGCTTTATCAGATACGCAGTATTTT.

The chain recombines TRBV5-1 with TRBJ2-5; TRBD2 matches 15 bases. This CDR3 has 18 residues. V gave up 2 bases and J gave up 2 bases; unmatched junction bases: 7. Looked up from germline, CDR1 is SGHRS and CDR2 is YFSETQ. The DNA of the CDR3 is TGCGCCAGCAGCTTTGGTGCCGGGACTAGCGGGAGGCAAGAGACCCAGTACTTC. This encodes CASSFGAGTSGRQETQYF.

This sequence joins TRBV28 and TRBJ1-2; maybe TRBD1 (6 bases). Deletions cut 5 bases from V and 7 bases from J, with 17 bases between. The V gene's germline CDR1 is MDHEN and CDR2 SYDVKM. This CDR3 has 14 amino acids. The DNA of the CDR3 is TGTGCCAGCAGTAGATTGACAGGAGAGCTTGGCTACACCTTC. Encoded protein: CASSRLTGELGYTF.

The table lists this clonotype with a few counts. This rearrangement joins TRBV4-3 to TRBJ2-1; 8 bases match TRBD2. V shed 4 bases and J 8 bases; nucleotides not matched to a gene: 7. Germline loops: CDR1 LGHNA, CDR2 YSLEER. The CDR3 loop spans 14 amino acids. The CDR3 reads CASSRKAGVDEQFF. The CDR3 nucleotides are TGCGCCAGCAGCCGGAAAGCGGGAGTGGATGAGCAGTTCTTC.

This clonotype was seen more than once but under ten times. The V and J genes are TRBV28 and TRBJ1-5; D possibly corresponds to TRBD1 (5 bases). The ends were cut back, 8 bases at V and 1 base at J, with 15 bases in the middle. The germline V gene has CDR1 MDHEN and CDR2 SYDVKM. This CDR3 is built from 15 residues. The CDR3 DNA sequence: TGTGCCAGCTTAGACCAGAGGGGAAGCAATCAGCCCCAGCATTTT. Encoded protein: CASLDQRGSNQPQHF.

The chain joins TRBV29-1 to TRBJ2-1, with D hard to call. The germline V gene encodes CDR1 SQVTM and CDR2 ANQGSEA. Trimming took off 5 bases at V and 10 bases at J, with 15 bases between the two ends. The CDR3 has 12 residues. The DNA for the CDR3 is TGCAGCGTTTTACCGGTGGTTAGAGAGCAGTTCTTC. Translating it yields CSVLPVVREQFF.

In this sample, this clonotype turned up many times. This chain links TRBV12-3 or TRBV12-4 with TRBJ2-1; 9 nucleotides line up with TRBD2. The CDR3 length is 15 residues. The trim removed 7 bases at V and 5 bases at J, leaving 9 bases unmatched. CDR3 in amino acids: CASIPTSGHHNEQFF. Written as DNA, the CDR3 is TGTGCCAGCATCCCCACTAGCGGGCACCACAATGAGCAGTTCTTC.

The rearrangement links TRBV5-1 to TRBJ2-3, with TRBD2 matching over 8 bases. Unmatched junction bases numbered 3, after V lost 0 bases and J lost 6 bases. This CDR3 spans 14 amino acids. Germline CDR1 SGHRS, CDR2 YFSETQ. Here the CDR3 DNA reads TGCGCCAGCAGCTTGGGCGGGGGGCCCGATACGCAGTATTTT. It encodes CASSLGGGPDTQYF.

This clonotype occurred a few times. The chain couples TRBV7-9 to TRBJ2-5; D is uncertain. CDR1 and CDR2 from the germline V gene are SEHNR and FQNEAQ (reference sequence). This CDR3 spans 12 amino acids. Trimming removed 2 bases at V and 5 bases at J, with 6 bases between. CDR3 sequence (DNA): TGTGCCAGCAGCTTATTCACGGAGACCCAGTACTTC. It specifies CASSLFTETQYF.

This clonotype showed up just a few times. The rearrangement links TRBV9 to TRBJ2-1; D tentatively reads TRBD1 or TRBD2 (6 bases each). Germline-derived CDR1 and CDR2 are SGDLS and YYNGEE. Trimming cost V 6 bases and J 0 bases, with 16 bases left between them. The CDR3 is made up of 16 amino acids. Here the CDR3 reads CASNVGGLSSYNEQFF. CDR3 DNA: TGTGCCAGCAACGTGGGGGGCCTAAGCTCCTACAATGAGCAGTTCTTC.

Only a few counts were recorded for this clonotype. This chain links TRBV7-9 with TRBJ2-5; maybe TRBD2 (5 bases). The CDR3 contains 14 residues. The germline CDR1 and CDR2 sequences are SEHNR and FQNEAQ (reference sequence). V lost 5 bases and J 4 bases, leaving 14 bases between the germline ends. The CDR3 DNA reads as TGTGCCAGCAGCCCCCACTACGGGATAGAGACCCAGTACTTC. Residues: CASSPHYGIETQYF.

The sample holds a few counts of this clonotype. This chain connects TRBV20-1 to TRBJ2-3; weak D call: TRBD2 (5 bases). CDR3 size: 12 residues. Trimming pared 3 bases from V and 5 bases from J, leaving 9 bases between. Germline V gives CDR1 DFQATT, CDR2 SNEGSKA (reference sequence). In DNA form, the CDR3 reads TGCAGTGCTAGCGCGCGGGTAGATACGCAGTATTTT. Its translation is CSASARVDTQYF.

This clonotype was detected many times. The chain carries TRBV7-3 and TRBJ2-3; D might be TRBD2 (5 bases). Germline V lookup: CDR1 SGHTA, CDR2 FQGTGA. The CDR3 length is 17 residues. V lost 1 base and J 3 bases, leaving 17 bases between the germline ends. CDR3 DNA sequence: TGTGCCAGCAGCTTAAGGCCTAGCATCACGGGGACAGATACGCAGTATTTT. It encodes CASSLRPSITGTDTQYF. Using reference TRBV7-3 and TRBJ2-3 for the parts outside the CDR3, the full variable domain is GAGVSQTPSNKVTEKGKYVELRCDPISGHTALYWYRQSLGQGPEFLIYFQGTGAADDSGLPNDRFFAVRPEGSVSTLKIQRTERGDSAVYLCASSLRPSITGTDTQYFGPGTRLTVL.

The CDR3 loop reads CASSLSLESPGPTNTEAFF. In DNA form, the CDR3 reads TGTGCCAGCAGTCTTAGCTTGGAATCTCCGGGACCGACGAACACTGAAGCTTTCTTT. This rearrangement joins TRBV28 to TRBJ1-1; TRBD1 might be the D (5 bases). CDR3 length: 19 residues. The germline V gene encodes CDR1 MDHEN and CDR2 SYDVKM. The V end was cut by 5 bases, the J end by 1 base, with 26 bases between.

The rearrangement joins TRBV7-9 to TRBJ1-4; D is unresolved. Trimming cost V 5 bases and J 5 bases, with 6 bases left between them. The CDR3 sequence is 12 residues long. Germline V gives CDR1 SEHNR, CDR2 FQNEAQ (reference sequence). CDR3 sequence (DNA): TGTGCCAGCAGCCCGTTAAATGAAAAACTGTTTTTT. This encodes CASSPLNEKLFF.

CDR3 amino acids: CSARGPLIGSSYEQYF. CDR3 bases: TGCAGTGCTAGAGGACCCCTTATCGGGTCCTCCTACGAGCAGTACTTC. This chain uses TRBV20-1 with TRBJ2-7; no definite D call. CDR1 DFQATT and CDR2 SNEGSKA come from the germline V gene (reference sequence). This CDR3 is 16 amino acids long. V was pared by 1 base and J by 0 bases, with 16 bases between.

As regards this clonotype: This may come from a read error, since a much larger clone is one base off. This chain links TRBV29-1 with TRBJ2-3; TRBD2 aligns across 12 bases. Germline trimming cut 5 bases from V and 4 bases from J; bases unmatched to any gene: 7. The CDR3 runs to 15 residues. Germline V gives CDR1 SQVTM, CDR2 ANQGSEA. CDR3 residues: CSVSLAGGPADTQYF. CDR3 nucleotides: TGCAGCGTTTCCCTAGCGGGAGGGCCCGCAGATACGCAGTATTTT.